This T cell receptor beta chain was retrieved from a study of cytomegalovirus exposure and HLA in healthy donors. The PCR had 60 Vbeta and 13 Jbeta primers. Clones were read by immunoSEQ multiplex PCR, and TCRdb kept only the in-frame ones, dropping some. Of some 160,000 clones in the sample, about 84% were seen once. The CDR3 is 15 residues long. Germline CDR1 and CDR2: LNHDA and SQIVND (reference sequence). V was clipped by 4 bases and J by 4 bases, with 16 bases between them. What was sequenced was PBMCs. The chain combines TRBV19 with TRBJ2-5, with D possibly being TRBD2 (6 bases). This clonotype originated in a man between 45 and 60 years old in good health and CMV-seropositive. Written as DNA, the CDR3 is TGTGCCAGTAGTACAGGGCTGCGGGGCAGAGAGACCCAGTACTTC. Its protein is CASSTGLRGRETQYF. The full variable domain, rest sourced from reference TRBV19 and TRBJ2-5, is DGGITQSPKYLFRKEGQNVTLSCEQNLNHDAMYWYRQDPGQGLRLIYYSQIVNDFQKGDIAEGYSVSREKKESFPLTVTSAQKNPTAFYLCASSTGLRGRETQYFGPGTRLLVL.